This T cell receptor beta chain was captured by sequencing in a study of control samples from healthy donors and cancer patients. Germline V gives CDR1 MDHEN, CDR2 SYDVKM. This CDR3 region has 16 residues. V lost 5 bases to trimming and J lost 6 bases, with 17 bases between them. Sequenced by immunoSEQ multiplex PCR; TCRdb stores in-frame clones only, minus some. The sample includes about 70,000 clones, approximately 94% of them seen just once. This sequence was found in a woman in her 30s in good health. Sequencing used blood. J is TRBJ1-6 and V is TRBV28; maybe TRBD1 (6 bases). As DNA, the CDR3 is TGTGCCAGCAGTCTCACGACGAACAGGGTTAATTCACCCCTCCACTTT. Translation: CASSLTTNRVNSPLHF.